This is a list of T cell receptor beta chains from one sample in a study of control samples from healthy donors and cancer patients. The assay was immunoSEQ multiplex PCR, and TCRdb's table has in-frame clones only and misses some. The profile covers fewer than 200,000 clones, with nearly 96% appearing a single time and just over 1% taken by the ten largest. Material: blood. The receptors shown here come from a woman in her thirties in good health. The CDR3 runs from the conserved cysteine through the conserved F or W. A D gene is named only where the DNA matches it firmly. Some rows mark clone size as missing; the rest say once, few, many or name a class of expanded clone.

clone size,D gene,J gene,V gene,CDR3 protein,CDR3 DNA
-,TRBD1,TRBJ1-5,TRBV2,CASSQGQEPQHF,TGTGCCAGTTCACAGGGACAGGAGCCCCAGCATTTT
few,TRBD2,TRBJ2-2,TRBV4-2,CASSQDTAGGPGELFF,TGTGCCAGCAGCCAAGATACGGCGGGAGGACCCGGGGAGCTGTTTTTT
-,TRBD1,TRBJ2-7,TRBV15,CATSRGPGQDRYEQYF,TGTGCCACCAGCAGAGGTCCGGGACAGGACCGCTACGAGCAGTACTTC
-,-,TRBJ1-4,TRBV5-5,CASSSGATNEKLFF,TGTGCCAGCAGCTCAGGTGCAACTAATGAAAAACTGTTTTTT
once,TRBD2,TRBJ2-1,TRBV7-2,CASSTGLAGVDEQFF,TGTGCCAGCAGCACAGGACTAGCGGGGGTTGATGAGCAGTTCTTC
-,-,TRBJ2-1,TRBV28,CASSLLGSYNEQFF,TGTGCCAGCAGTTTATTGGGCTCCTACAATGAGCAGTTCTTC
-,-,TRBJ2-5,TRBV5-4,CASSPGGRETQYF,TGTGCCAGCAGCCCGGGGGGCCGGGAGACCCAGTACTTC
-,TRBD1,TRBJ2-5,TRBV18,CASSPVDRALVGETQYF,TGTGCCAGCTCACCGGTGGACAGGGCCCTGGTTGGGGAGACCCAGTACTTC
-,-,TRBJ2-3,TRBV28,CASSSAGLPETDTQYF,TGTGCCAGCAGTAGTGCCGGCCTCCCCGAAACAGATACGCAGTATTTT
-,-,TRBJ2-1,TRBV3-1/TRBV3-2,CASSQDRLGGEFF,TGTGCCAGCAGCCAAGATAGGCTAGGGGGAGAGTTCTTC
once,-,TRBJ1-1,TRBV30,CAWTFSGNTEAFF,TGTGCCTGGACATTCTCGGGGAACACTGAAGCTTTCTTT
-,-,TRBJ1-5,TRBV6-1,CASSEMIGSNQPQHF,TGTGCCAGCAGTGAAATGATAGGTAGCAATCAGCCCCAGCATTTT
-,-,TRBJ2-5,TRBV7-9,CASSWRDRYQETQYF,TGTGCCAGCAGCTGGAGAGACAGGTACCAAGAGACCCAGTACTTC
-,-,TRBJ2-3,TRBV5-1,CASSLNRGWEDTQYF,TGCGCCAGCAGCTTGAATAGGGGCTGGGAGGATACGCAGTATTTT
once,-,TRBJ2-1,TRBV7-2,CASSQARNEQFF,TGTGCCAGCAGCCAAGCGAGGAATGAGCAGTTCTTC
-,-,TRBJ1-4,TRBV7-9,CASSSSDRNDEKLFF,TGTGCCAGCAGCTCAAGTGACAGGAATGACGAAAAACTGTTTTTT
-,-,TRBJ2-7,TRBV3-1/TRBV3-2,CASSQEVGHLGEQYF,TGTGCCAGCAGCCAAGAGGTAGGGCATCTAGGTGAGCAGTACTTC
-,-,TRBJ1-6,TRBV4-2,CASSQENGYNSPLHF,TGTGCCAGCAGCCAAGAGAACGGATATAATTCACCCCTCCACTTT
-,-,TRBJ2-1,TRBV28,CASTDGLPNEQFF,TGTGCCAGCACCGACGGACTTCCCAATGAGCAGTTCTTC
-,TRBD2,TRBJ2-3,TRBV6-5,CASSSLAGGTDTQYF,TGTGCCAGCAGTTCACTAGCGGGGGGCACAGATACGCAGTATTTT
-,-,TRBJ1-1,TRBV29-1,CSVEPTVAEAFF,TGCAGCGTTGAACCTACCGTCGCTGAAGCTTTCTTT
once,TRBD1,TRBJ2-1,TRBV19,CASSTRTGGNEQFF,TGTGCCAGTAGTACTCGGACAGGGGGGAATGAGCAGTTCTTC
-,-,TRBJ1-4,TRBV28,CASSYKPREKLFF,TGTGCCAGCAGTTACAAACCAAGAGAAAAACTGTTTTTT
-,-,TRBJ2-7,TRBV6-6,CASSYSGGSYEQYF,TGTGCCAGCAGTTACTCAGGGGGTTCCTACGAGCAGTACTTC
-,-,TRBJ1-3,TRBV5-1,CASSFGGDPGNTIYF,TGCGCCAGCAGCTTTGGAGGGGACCCTGGAAACACCATATATTTT
-,-,TRBJ2-3,TRBV5-4,CASSLTGRTDTQYF,TGTGCCAGCAGCTTGACAGGGCGCACAGATACGCAGTATTTT
-,-,TRBJ1-2,TRBV4-1,CASSHILQGANYGYTF,TGCGCCAGCAGCCATATACTACAAGGTGCTAACTATGGCTACACCTTC
-,TRBD1,TRBJ1-6,TRBV7-9,CASSWTGGNNSPLHF,TGTGCCAGCAGCTGGACAGGGGGCAATAATTCACCCCTCCACTTT